The entry below describes one T cell receptor (beta chain). Authors' data handling: Estimation of nucleated cell counts relied on the amplification of reference gene primers. Some clones are missing from TCRdb's copy, which holds only in-frame ones; the method was immunoSEQ multiplex PCR. V and J calls plus clone size are reproduced from that table; the DNA served to infer D and trimming. The table lists 5,500 to 6,000 clones, around 85% of them singletons. The sample originates from a study of blood T cell repertoires in COVID-19. For the study at large: Donors in the United States, Italy and Spain gave samples during acute or convalescent COVID-19. Sample material is recorded as cDNA or gDNA derived from T cells, B-cell-depleted T cells, or PBMCs.

CDR1 and CDR2 (germline): MNHEY, SMNVEV (reference sequence). Trimming took 3 bases from V and 7 from J; bases not matched to a gene: 8. The CDR3 runs to 15 residues. The source is a human donor in a cohort sampled during active COVID-19. The sample taken for sequencing was peripheral blood. The V call is TRBV27, the J call TRBJ1-5; 8 positions agree with TRBD1. The DNA for the CDR3 is TGTGCCAGCAGTTTGACAGGGGTTAGTGGGCAGCCCCAGCATTTT. Translation: CASSLTGVSGQPQHF.